Following are 29 T cell receptor beta chains from one sample sequenced in a study of cytomegalovirus exposure and HLA in healthy donors. PCR used 60 Vbeta primers and 13 Jbeta primers. Measured with immunoSEQ multiplex PCR; TCRdb has only the in-frame clones, and not every one. This sample lists just under 60,000 clones; its ten largest clones have 3.5% to 4.5%. Sequencing input: PBMCs. These receptors were collected from a male donor in good health and CMV-seronegative.

This chain joins TRBV6-6 and TRBJ1-6, with TRBD1 matching over 7 bases. The CDR3 consists of 16 residues. Germline CDR1 is MNHNY and CDR2 is SVGAGI (reference sequence). V was clipped by 6 bases and J by 3 bases; unmatched bases: 8. CDR3 DNA sequence: TGTGCCAGCAGCTCTAGGGGGCTGAACTATAATTCACCCCTCCACTTT. This encodes CASSSRGLNYNSPLHF.

Concerning this clone itself: The identical CDR3 is also encoded by other nucleotide sequences in the sample. V gene TRBV5-1 combines with J gene TRBJ2-5, with 9 bases fitting TRBD1. The V gene's germline CDR1 is SGHRS and CDR2 YFSETQ. Unmatched junction bases numbered 6, after V lost 4 bases and J lost 5 bases. The CDR3 has 14 residues. CDR3 sequence: CASSPGQGQETQYF. The CDR3 DNA reads as TGCGCCAGCAGCCCGGGACAGGGTCAGGAGACCCAGTACTTC.

The gene calls are TRBV28 and TRBJ1-2; 8 bases are shared with TRBD1. J lost 8 bases, V lost 4 bases, and 12 bases had no gene match. Germline CDR1 reads MDHEN; CDR2 reads SYDVKM. The CDR3 consists of 15 residues. The CDR3 region has the DNA TGTGCCAGCAGTTCCTCATCGGACAGGGTGGCAGGCTACACCTTC. Protein product: CASSSSSDRVAGYTF.

The chain carries TRBV4-3 and TRBJ2-7; 7 nucleotides agree with TRBD1. CDR3 length equals 16 residues. V lost 3 bases and J lost 2; bases outside the gene matches: 10. Looked up from germline, CDR1 is LGHNA and CDR2 is YSLEER. CDR3 region: CASSQLHRDSAYEQYF. As DNA, the CDR3 is TGCGCCAGCAGCCAGCTACACCGGGACAGTGCCTACGAGCAGTACTTC.

The gene calls are TRBV14 and TRBJ1-1, with 11 bases lining up with TRBD1. The CDR3 runs to 13 residues. In germline, CDR1 is SGHDN, CDR2 FVKESK. Trimming removed 6 bases from V and 13 bases from J; junction bases left unmatched: 10. This CDR3 is CASRIGTGGRVFF. The CDR3, as DNA: TGTGCCAGCAGAATAGGGACAGGGGGACGCGTTTTCTTT.

Comment on this clone: The same CDR3 arises from other DNA sequences in this sample as well. The chain has TRBV18 and TRBJ1-1; D unclear. Deletions cut 2 bases from V and 11 bases from J, with 12 bases between. Germline CDR1 reads KGHSH; CDR2 reads LQKENI. The CDR3 has 12 residues. The CDR3 nucleotides are TGTGCCAGCTCACCATCTGGTGGTGAGGCTTTCTTT. It encodes CASSPSGGEAFF.

The chain combines TRBV6-6 with TRBJ2-7; 10 positions agree with TRBD1. Germline assignment: CDR1 MNHNY and CDR2 SVGAGI (reference sequence). CDR3 length equals 14 residues. Trimming at V came to 7 bases and at J to 5 bases, leaving 8 bases not matched to a gene. The CDR3 region has the DNA TGTGCCAGCACCACGAGGGACAGGGGCGACGAGCAGTACTTC. This codes for CASTTRDRGDEQYF.

This chain links TRBV18 with TRBJ1-6, with D unresolved. With 5 bases removed from V and 0 bases from J, the gap between germline ends came to 11 bases. This CDR3 has 16 residues. Per germline, CDR1 KGHSH and CDR2 LQKENI. For the CDR3, the DNA is TGTGCCAGCTCATCCACACACAACTCCTATAATTCACCCCTCCACTTT. It is translated as CASSSTHNSYNSPLHF.

CDR3 coding DNA: TGTGCCAGCAGCTTGGGCACAGGGGTGGAGACCCAGTACTTC. It is translated as CASSLGTGVETQYF. This chain joins TRBV7-6 and TRBJ2-5; TRBD1 agrees at 7 bases. Per germline, CDR1 SGHVS and CDR2 FNYEAQ. The CDR3 consists of 14 residues. Unmatched junction bases numbered 6, after V lost 3 bases and J lost 5 bases.

The rearrangement links TRBV28 to TRBJ2-7; D is perhaps TRBD2 (6 bases). Germline-derived CDR1 and CDR2 are MDHEN and SYDVKM. Trimming took 3 bases from V and 6 from J, leaving 21 bases between them. The CDR3 runs to 16 residues. DNA for the CDR3: TGTGCCAGCAGTTTCCGGAGCGGGCCCTTTGTAGGCGAGCAGTACTTC. Its protein is CASSFRSGPFVGEQYF. Filled out from reference TRBV28 and TRBJ2-7, the complete variable domain reads DVKVTQSSRYLVKRTGEKVFLECVQDMDHENMFWYRQDPGLGLRLIYFSYDVKMKEKGDIPEGYSVSREKKERFSLILESASTNQTSMYLCASSFRSGPFVGEQYFGPGTRLTVT.

DNA of the CDR3: TGTGCCAGCAGTTACGATATGAAGGGGGCAGGAGGCTACACCTTC. Protein: CASSYDMKGAGGYTF. The rearrangement joins TRBV6-5 to TRBJ1-2; 7 bases agree with TRBD1. Trimming removed 2 bases from V and 8 bases from J; junction bases left unmatched: 11. CDR3 length equals 15 residues. The germline CDR1 and CDR2 sequences are MNHEY and SVGAGI.

In regard to this clone: One end of the junction is discordant with germline, which a read error may explain. V is TRBV28 and J is TRBJ2-5, with 7 bases matching TRBD1. The germline gives CDR1 MDHEN, CDR2 SYDVKM. The CDR3 extends over 15 amino acids. The CDR3, as DNA: TGTGCCAGCAGCTTACTTTACAGGGGAAGGGAGAACCAGTACTTC. It specifies CASSLLYRGRENQYF.

The V and J genes are TRBV28 and TRBJ2-3, with D possibly matching TRBD2 (6 bases). Germline V gene sequence: CDR1 MDHEN, CDR2 SYDVKM. V lost 8 bases to trimming and J lost 1 base, with 25 bases between them. The CDR3 is 18 amino acids. CDR3 amino acids: CASENGLAYLAGTDTQYF. CDR3 bases: TGTGCCAGCGAGAATGGGCTAGCGTACCTAGCTGGCACAGATACGCAGTATTTT.

The V call is TRBV6-1, the J call TRBJ1-3; perhaps TRBD1 as D (5 bases). The V gene's germline CDR1 is MNHNS and CDR2 SASEGT. The CDR3 consists of 15 residues. The V end was cut by 6 bases, the J end by 0 bases, with 12 bases between. DNA of the CDR3: TGTGCCAGCAGAGCAGGGCCTCCCTCTGGAAACACCATATATTTT. This sequence encodes CASRAGPPSGNTIYF.

The chain joins TRBV5-1 to TRBJ2-7, with 10 bases lining up with TRBD1. The CDR3 is 14 amino acids. Unmatched junction bases numbered 7, after V lost 7 bases and J lost 3 bases. Per germline, CDR1 SGHRS and CDR2 YFSETQ. This CDR3 reads CASGRGQGIYEQYF. DNA of the CDR3: TGCGCCAGCGGAAGGGGACAGGGGATCTACGAGCAGTACTTC.

In regard to this clone: At one of its ends the junction is not consistent with the germline gene, which may arise from a read error. The gene calls are TRBV7-7 and TRBJ2-5; D possibly corresponds to TRBD2 (7 bases). CDR1 SSHAT and CDR2 FNYEAQ come from the germline V gene (reference sequence). This CDR3 has 15 amino acids. The CDR3 loop is CASSLGGGSQENQYF. The CDR3, as DNA: TGTGCTAGCAGCTTAGGGGGGGGATCTCAAGAGAACCAGTACTTC.

The CDR3, as DNA: TGTGCCTGGTCCCGGGGACAGGGCGGCACTGAAGCTTTCTTT. This codes for CAWSRGQGGTEAFF. The rearrangement links TRBV30 to TRBJ1-1; 9 bases line up with TRBD1. With V trimmed by 5 bases and J by 4 bases, 8 bases remained unmatched. The CDR3 totals 14 residues. Germline CDR1 is GTSNPN and CDR2 is SVGIG (reference sequence).

This chain joins TRBV30 and TRBJ2-3, with 16 bases that match TRBD2. Germline CDR1 is GTSNPN and CDR2 is SVGIG (reference sequence). This CDR3 region has 17 residues. V shed 5 bases and J 5 bases; nucleotides not matched to a gene: 10. The DNA of the CDR3 is TGTGCCTGGGTCCCGGGACTAGCGGGGGGGCCGGAAGATACGCAGTATTTT. Its protein is CAWVPGLAGGPEDTQYF. The full variable domain, with the rest looked up from reference TRBV30 and TRBJ2-3, is SQTIHQWPATLVQPVGSPLSLECTVEGTSNPNLYWYRQAAGRGLQLLFYSVGIGQISSEVPQNLSASRPQDRQFILSSKKLLLSDSGFYLCAWVPGLAGGPEDTQYFGPGTRLTVL.

The chain couples TRBV30 to TRBJ2-1, with 12 bases aligning to TRBD2. The V gene end was trimmed by 3 bases and the J gene end by 3 bases; junction bases not matched to a gene: 6. Germline V gene data show CDR1 as GTSNPN and CDR2 as SVGIG (reference sequence). The CDR3 is 16 residues long. The CDR3 region is CAWRAPGLAGYNEQFF. The CDR3 nucleotides are TGTGCCTGGAGGGCTCCGGGACTAGCGGGCTACAATGAGCAGTTCTTC.

V and J are TRBV28 and TRBJ2-3; D possibly corresponds to TRBD1 (5 bases). Germline V gives CDR1 MDHEN, CDR2 SYDVKM. The CDR3 has 12 amino acids. V lost 11 bases, J lost 2 bases, and 11 bases lay in between. CDR3 nucleotides: TGTGCCGGCCAGGGTCCCACAGATACGCAGTATTTT. Residues: CAGQGPTDTQYF.

The rearrangement joins TRBV4-2 to TRBJ2-7; 7 nucleotides align to TRBD1. This CDR3 comprises 18 residues. Germline CDR1 LGHNA, CDR2 YNFKEQ. Trimming at V came to 0 bases and at J to 2 bases, leaving 13 bases not matched to a gene. The CDR3: CASSQDPPSTGTAYEQYF. As DNA, the CDR3 is TGTGCCAGCAGCCAAGACCCTCCGTCGACAGGGACCGCCTACGAGCAGTACTTC.

J is TRBJ2-5 and V is TRBV11-2; TRBD2 matches at 16 bases. The J call may not be correct, given that the DNA end is closer to TRBJ2-7. CDR3 size: 18 residues. Germline assignment: CDR1 SGHAT and CDR2 FQNNGV. CDR3 nucleotides: TGTGCCAGCAGCCCGGGACTAGCGGGGGGGCCGAGGTCCTACGAGCAGTACTTC. Translated, it gives CASSPGLAGGPRSYEQYF.

V gene TRBV23-1 combines with J gene TRBJ2-5, with D unresolved. The better agreement between TRBJ2-7 and the DNA end casts doubt on the J call. TRBV23-1 is assigned to the ORF class and has an uncertain function. The CDR3 contains 14 residues. DNA for the CDR3: TGCGCCAGCGCTCAATTAGAGAAGCTCTACGAGCAGTACTTC. Amino acid sequence: CASAQLEKLYEQYF.

The genes are TRBV2 and TRBJ2-7; 9 bases map to TRBD2. V shed 2 bases and J 2 bases; nucleotides not matched to a gene: 7. The CDR3 spans 16 residues. CDR1 and CDR2 from the germline V gene are SNHLY and FYNNEI. CDR3 in amino acids: CASSESASGMAYEQYF. Here the CDR3 DNA reads TGTGCCAGCAGTGAATCGGCTAGCGGGATGGCCTACGAGCAGTACTTC.

The chain combines TRBV20-1 with TRBJ2-5, with D perhaps matching TRBD2 (5 bases). Trimming left V 6 bases short and J 5 bases short, with 10 bases between. Germline-derived CDR1 and CDR2 are DFQATT and SNEGSKA (reference sequence). The CDR3 spans 11 residues. The CDR3 DNA reads TGCAGTGCGCCGGGGTTCGAGACCCAGTACTTC. This translates into CSAPGFETQYF.

The chain is built from TRBV5-1 and TRBJ1-4; D gene unclear. Germline V gene lookup returns CDR1 SGHRS and CDR2 YFSETQ. This CDR3 has 16 residues. V was pared by 4 bases and J by 0 bases, with 13 bases between. This CDR3 is CASSRGEATTNEKLFF. CDR3 sequence (DNA): TGCGCCAGCAGCCGGGGAGAAGCCACAACTAATGAAAAACTGTTTTTT. Full variable domain (rest looked up from reference TRBV5-1 and TRBJ1-4): KAGVTQTPRYLIKTRGQQVTLSCSPISGHRSVSWYQQTPGQGLQFLFEYFSETQRNKGNFPGRFSGRQFSNSRSEMNVSTLELGDSALYLCASSRGEATTNEKLFFGSGTQLSVL.

This rearrangement joins TRBV9 to TRBJ2-5; TRBD1 might be the D (5 bases). Looked up from germline, CDR1 is SGDLS and CDR2 is YYNGEE. V lost 0 bases and J lost 5, with 8 bases in between. The CDR3 is made up of 13 amino acids. The CDR3 loop is CASSVGGRETQYF. As DNA, the CDR3 is TGTGCCAGCAGCGTAGGGGGCCGTGAGACCCAGTACTTC.

This clone is classed as medium-sized by frequency. The chain combines TRBV18 with TRBJ1-3; D ambiguous. From germline, CDR1 is KGHSH and CDR2 LQKENI. V was clipped by 0 bases and J by 4 bases, with 13 bases between them. The CDR3 has 16 amino acids. The chain's CDR3 is CASSPPARIGGNTIYF. The CDR3, as DNA: TGTGCCAGCTCACCACCAGCTCGAATCGGGGGAAACACCATATATTTT.

The chain uses TRBV2 and TRBJ1-3, with D hard to call. V lost 4 bases and J 0 bases, leaving 10 bases between the germline ends. The CDR3 is 15 residues long. The germline V gene has CDR1 SNHLY and CDR2 FYNNEI. CDR3 DNA: TGTGCCAGCAGTGTTAACAGATACTCTGGAAACACCATATATTTT. Amino acid sequence: CASSVNRYSGNTIYF.